Presented here are 21 T cell receptor beta chains from one specimen sequenced in a study of CD8 T cells in Susac syndrome. With random hexamers, about 0.5 to 1 ug RNA was reverse transcribed. TCRdb re-derived calls from the immunoSEQ multiplex PCR reads in MiXCR, one entry per CDR3 protein. Here the sample spans approximately 150,000 distinct CDR3 sequences, about 92% being singletons. The sample comprised CD4+ T cells from PBMCs. All receptors come from a human donor in good health.

The V gene is TRBV5-1, the J gene TRBJ2-2, with D unresolved. V gave up 4 bases and J gave up 0 bases, with 7 bases separating them. Germline CDR1 is SGHRS and CDR2 is YFSETQ. This CDR3 contains 14 residues. In DNA form, the CDR3 reads TGCGCCAGCAGCCCAAGTACGAACACCGGGGAGCTGTTTTTT. Translation: CASSPSTNTGELFF.

V is TRBV6-2 or TRBV6-3 and J is TRBJ2-3; 9 bases line up with TRBD2. The CDR3 runs to 14 residues. Germline CDR1 and CDR2: MNHEY and SVGEGT. J lost 2 bases, V lost 7 bases, and 4 bases had no gene match. For the CDR3, the DNA is TGTGCCAGCAAAAGCGGGGGGCCCACAGATACGCAGTATTTT. It codes for CASKSGGPTDTQYF.

The sample holds one count of this clonotype. This sequence joins TRBV7-2 and TRBJ2-4; 9 bases agree with TRBD2. Trimming took 5 bases from V and 4 from J; bases not matched to a gene: 6. This CDR3 is 15 amino acids long. Germline lookup yields CDR1 SGHTA and CDR2 FQGNSA. The CDR3 coding sequence is TGTGCCAGCAGCCCCCCGACTAGCGGTAAAAACATTCAGTACTTC. It specifies CASSPPTSGKNIQYF.

V usage is TRBV18 and J usage is TRBJ2-2; the match to TRBD1 covers 9 bases. The junction had 9 bases not matched to a gene; V was cut back by 3 bases and J by 7 bases. The CDR3 length is 16 residues. Per germline, CDR1 KGHSH and CDR2 LQKENI. In DNA, the CDR3 is TGTGCCAGCTCACCCTCGGACAGGGGAAACGGCGGGGAGCTGTTTTTT. As protein: CASSPSDRGNGGELFF.

V and J are TRBV6-1 and TRBJ2-3; perhaps D is TRBD1 or TRBD2 (5 bases each). Per germline, CDR1 MNHNS and CDR2 SASEGT. There are 14 residues in the CDR3. Trimming shortened V by 5 bases and J by 2 bases, and 11 bases separated the two germline ends. CDR3 DNA sequence: TGTGCCAGCAGTATCCGGGGCCCCACAGATACGCAGTATTTT. Its translation: CASSIRGPTDTQYF.

The chain combines TRBV14 with TRBJ1-6; D is unresolved. This CDR3 spans 14 amino acids. Germline V lookup: CDR1 SGHDN, CDR2 FVKESK. The V gene lost 8 bases and the J gene lost 0 bases, with 8 bases spanning the gap. CDR3 residues: CASQTSSYNSPLHF. The DNA for the CDR3 is TGTGCCAGCCAAACGAGCTCCTATAATTCACCCCTCCACTTT.

V is TRBV3-1 and J is TRBJ1-1; D gene unclear. CDR1 and CDR2 (germline): LGHDT, YNNKEL (reference sequence). V dropped 1 base and J dropped 1 base, with 10 bases sitting between them. CDR3 length: 15 amino acids. The CDR3 region has the DNA TGTGCCAGCAGCCAAGGTAGGCAGCCGAACACTGAAGCTTTCTTT. This encodes CASSQGRQPNTEAFF.

This clonotype was seen only once. V and J are TRBV4-1 and TRBJ1-6; unclear D gene. V was pared by 0 bases and J by 6 bases, with 9 bases between. CDR3 length: 15 residues. Germline lookup yields CDR1 MGHRA and CDR2 YSYEKL. CDR3 loop: CASSQEERVNSPLHF. In DNA form, the CDR3 reads TGCGCCAGCAGCCAAGAAGAGCGAGTTAATTCACCCCTCCACTTT.

The rearrangement uses TRBV5-1 and TRBJ2-3, with 10 nucleotides matching TRBD2. The CDR3 runs 15 residues. V dropped 2 bases and J dropped 3; count of bases not matched to a gene: 3. Germline values: CDR1 SGHRS, CDR2 YFSETQ. In DNA form, the CDR3 reads TGCGCCAGCAGCTTAGCGGGAGGGACAACAGATACGCAGTATTTT. Amino acids: CASSLAGGTTDTQYF.

The genes are TRBV20-1 and TRBJ2-5; 9 bases are shared with TRBD1. V trimming: 6 bases; J trimming: 10 bases; junction bases outside the gene matches: 18. This CDR3 is built from 15 residues. Germline CDR1 and CDR2: DFQATT and SNEGSKA (reference sequence). CDR3 bases: TGCAGTGCAGGACTTACAGGGGGCCCAGGGTCGATCCAGTACTTC. Translation gives CSAGLTGGPGSIQYF.

The V gene is TRBV5-1, the J gene TRBJ2-1; 9 nucleotides match TRBD1. CDR1 is SGHRS and CDR2 is YFSETQ in the germline V gene. The CDR3 is made up of 17 amino acids. The J segment lost 6 bases and the V segment lost 5 bases, leaving 15 bases of the junction unmatched. The CDR3 here is CASSKAPAGTGSNEQFF. The CDR3 coding sequence is TGCGCCAGCAGTAAAGCTCCCGCCGGGACAGGGTCCAATGAGCAGTTCTTC. The full variable domain, rest sourced from reference TRBV5-1 and TRBJ2-1, is KAGVTQTPRYLIKTRGQQVTLSCSPISGHRSVSWYQQTPGQGLQFLFEYFSETQRNKGNFPGRFSGRQFSNSRSEMNVSTLELGDSALYLCASSKAPAGTGSNEQFFGPGTRLTVL.

CDR3 DNA: TGTGCCAGCAGCGTAGCTATAGACTCTGGAAACACCATATATTTT. Its protein is CASSVAIDSGNTIYF. The V gene is TRBV9, the J gene TRBJ1-3, with D uncertain. The CDR3 is 15 residues long. CDR1 is SGDLS, CDR2 YYNGEE, per germline. The V and J ends lost 0 bases and 0 bases respectively, with 7 bases between them.

On this clonotype: One end of the junction does not line up with germline, which may come from a read error. The rearrangement uses TRBV5-1 and TRBJ2-7, with 13 nucleotides matching TRBD2. The V gene's germline CDR1 is SGHRS and CDR2 YFSETQ. The CDR3 consists of 15 residues. CDR3 DNA: TGCGCCAGCAGTTTGGGACTAGCGGGACTGAACGAGCAGTACTTC. Protein sequence: CASSLGLAGLNEQYF.

The genes are TRBV7-2 and TRBJ1-1, with D possibly matching TRBD1 (5 bases). V was trimmed by 0 bases and J by 3 bases, leaving 11 bases between them. The V gene's germline CDR1 is SGHTA and CDR2 FQGNSA. The CDR3 loop spans 15 amino acids. CDR3 region: CASSLATGRYTEAFF. CDR3 in DNA: TGTGCCAGCAGCTTAGCCACAGGACGGTACACTGAAGCTTTCTTT. The variable domain in full, with the rest retrieved from reference TRBV7-2 and TRBJ1-1, is GAGVSQSPSNKVTEKGKDVELRCDPISGHTALYWYRQSLGQGLEFLIYFQGNSAPDKSGLPSDRFSAERTGGSVSTLTIQRTQQEDSAVYLCASSLATGRYTEAFFGQGTRLTVV.

In nucleotides, the CDR3 is TGTGCCAGCAGCTTAGGCGGAACGGCGGGGGGTCAAGAGACCCAGTACTTC. Protein sequence: CASSLGGTAGGQETQYF. The gene calls are TRBV11-2 and TRBJ2-5; 8 bases map to TRBD2. The CDR3 totals 17 residues. Trimming cost V 1 base and J 2 bases; bases outside gene matches: 9. Germline V gives CDR1 SGHAT, CDR2 FQNNGV.

The sample holds a few counts of this clonotype. The chain uses TRBV11-2 and TRBJ2-5; maybe TRBD1 (7 bases). The CDR3 is 13 residues long. V dropped 5 bases and J dropped 5 bases, with 12 bases sitting between them. Germline V lookup: CDR1 SGHAT, CDR2 FQNNGV. For the CDR3, the DNA is TGTGCCAGCAGCCACCCAGGGGGGGAGACCCAGTACTTC. Amino acid sequence: CASSHPGGETQYF.

The gene calls are TRBV6-2 or TRBV6-3 and TRBJ1-2, with D perhaps TRBD1 (6 bases). The CDR3 consists of 17 residues. Looked up from germline, CDR1 is MNHEY and CDR2 is SVGEGT. V was pared by 4 bases and J by 0 bases, with 18 bases between. CDR3 nucleotide sequence: TGTGCCAGCAGTTCACACAGGGTTGGACGAGCTAACTATGGCTACACCTTC. Protein: CASSSHRVGRANYGYTF.

This sequence joins TRBV28 and TRBJ2-7; D is perhaps TRBD1 or TRBD2 (5 bases each). Trimming cost V 6 bases and J 5 bases, with 23 bases left between them. Germline lookup yields CDR1 MDHEN and CDR2 SYDVKM. This CDR3 contains 16 residues. CDR3 amino acids: CASRFVVSGTLDEQYF. In DNA, the CDR3 is TGTGCCAGCAGGTTTGTTGTGTCCGGGACGTTGGACGAGCAGTACTTC.

The chain uses TRBV28 and TRBJ2-1, with D perhaps matching TRBD2 (7 bases). CDR3 length: 15 residues. Per germline, CDR1 MDHEN and CDR2 SYDVKM. Deletions cut 5 bases from V and 8 bases from J, with 19 bases between. CDR3 sequence: CASSPRGQGGDEQFF. DNA for the CDR3: TGTGCCAGCAGTCCGCGGGGGCAGGGCGGCGATGAGCAGTTCTTC.

The V call is TRBV19, the J call TRBJ1-2, with 7 positions matching TRBD1. Trimming removed 9 bases from V and 3 bases from J; junction bases left unmatched: 10. This CDR3 comprises 14 residues. From germline, CDR1 is LNHDA and CDR2 SQIVND (reference sequence). CDR3 DNA sequence: TGTGCCAGGAGTGACAGGGACCCACACTATGGCTACACCTTC. It translates to CARSDRDPHYGYTF.

The V and J genes are TRBV7-9 and TRBJ2-1; TRBD2 matches at 13 bases. Germline V gene data show CDR1 as SEHNR and CDR2 as FQNEAQ (reference sequence). V shed 5 bases, J shed 10 bases, and the junction held 14 bases outside the gene matches. The length of the CDR3 is 17 residues. In DNA form, the CDR3 reads TGTGCCAGCAGCCGGGGACTAGCGGGGCTCCCCGGCTTGGAGCAGTTCTTC. This encodes CASSRGLAGLPGLEQFF.